Listed below are T cell receptor beta chains from one sample, sequenced in a study of blood T cell repertoires in COVID-19. Measured with immunoSEQ multiplex PCR; TCRdb has only the in-frame clones, and not every one. The sample holds over 350,000 clones, 70% to 90% seen once. The sequencing sample was made of PBMCs or T cells enriched from blood (not recorded which). These receptors were collected from a woman aged 25 to 45 with acute COVID-19. CDR3s include the opening cysteine and the closing phenylalanine or tryptophan. Each record gives: V gene, D gene, J gene, clone size, CDR3 DNA, CDR3 protein. The D gene is left open where the match is weak. Size is stated for part of the rows, as once, few or many counts, or as a class when the clone is expanded.

>TRBV6-2/TRBV6-3|TRBD2|TRBJ2-3|NA
TGTGCCAGCAGTTATGGGTCTAGCGGGGGTCCTACGCAGTATTTT
CASSYGSSGGPTQYF
>TRBV7-2|NA|TRBJ1-2|NA
TGTGCCAGCAGCTTGAGGGTGGTAGGGGGCTACACCTTC
CASSLRVVGGYTF
>TRBV20-1|NA|TRBJ2-4|NA
TGCAGTGCTAGTTTTAGGGGAGGTCTAGCCAAAAACATTCAGTACTTC
CSASFRGGLAKNIQYF
>TRBV5-3|TRBD1|TRBJ2-7|NA
TGTGCCAGAAGCCCGGGACAGGGCTACGAGCAGTACTTC
CARSPGQGYEQYF
>TRBV12-5|TRBD2|TRBJ2-7|once
TGTGCTAGTGGTTTCGGGGGGTCAAGGTACGAGCAGTACTTC
CASGFGGSRYEQYF
>TRBV7-2|TRBD1|TRBJ1-3|NA
TGTGCCAGCAGCTTAGTTGGGACAGTCCTCTCTGGAAACACCATATATTTT
CASSLVGTVLSGNTIYF
>TRBV7-9|TRBD1|TRBJ2-1|once
TGTGCCAGCAGCTTAGCACAGGGGACCTACAATGAGCAGTTCTTC
CASSLAQGTYNEQFF
>TRBV6-4|NA|TRBJ1-6|NA
TGTGCCAGCAGTGAAAGGGGTTACGGTTCACCCCTCCACTTT
CASSERGYGSPLHF
>TRBV4-1|TRBD1|TRBJ2-7|once
TGCGCCAGCAGCCCTTGGCCAGGGGGCTTCTACGAGCAGTACTTC
CASSPWPGGFYEQYF
>TRBV4-1|NA|TRBJ1-3|NA
TGCGCCAGCAGCCAAGGGACACCTGGAAACACCATATATTTT
CASSQGTPGNTIYF
>TRBV19|TRBD2|TRBJ2-5|NA
TGTGCCAGTAGTATAGAACTAGCGGGTGGGCCCGTGCCCCAGTACTTC
CASSIELAGGPVPQYF
>TRBV7-9|TRBD1|TRBJ1-1|NA
TGTGCCAGCAGCCCCGGGACAGCCAACACTGAAGCTTTCTTT
CASSPGTANTEAFF
>TRBV11-1|NA|TRBJ1-3|NA
TGTGCCAGCAGCTTAATGGAGCTCTCTGGAAACACCATATATTTT
CASSLMELSGNTIYF
>TRBV20-1|NA|TRBJ1-1|NA
TGCAGTGCTAGTGGAGGGGGGGCAGCTTTCTTT
CSASGGGAAFF
>TRBV7-8|TRBD2|TRBJ2-1|NA
TGTGCCAGCATAGCGGGGGCCTCCTACAATGAGCAGTTCTTC
CASIAGASYNEQFF
>TRBV7-3|TRBD2|TRBJ2-1|NA
TGTGCCAGCACCCTAACTAGCGGGGAACCTACTCTATCCTACAATGAGCAGTTCTTC
CASTLTSGEPTLSYNEQFF
>TRBV3-1/TRBV3-2|TRBD2|TRBJ2-7|NA
TGTGCCAGCAGCCAAGTAGGGACTAGCGGCCCCACTTCCTACGAGCGGTACTTC
CASSQVGTSGPTSYERYF
>TRBV19|TRBD1|TRBJ1-2|NA
TGTGCCAGTAGTGTTCCAGGGGGCTATGGCTACACCTTC
CASSVPGGYGYTF
>TRBV7-3|TRBD1|TRBJ2-7|few
TGTGCCAGCAGCTCCGGACAGGGGGGAGGCGAGCAGTACTTC
CASSSGQGGGEQYF
>TRBV2|NA|TRBJ1-4|NA
TGTGCCAGCACCCTAAACGGACAGTCGGAACTGTTTTTT
CASTLNGQSELFF
>TRBV12-5|NA|TRBJ2-5|NA
TGTGCTAGTGGTGCGGGGTCAGAGACCCAGTACTTC
CASGAGSETQYF
>TRBV7-9|NA|TRBJ2-2|once
TGTGCCAGCAGCGTGACAATGGGCACCGGGGAGCTGTTTTTT
CASSVTMGTGELFF
>TRBV3-1/TRBV3-2|NA|TRBJ2-5|NA
TGTGCCAGCAGCCAAGATCGGGGGCGCGGGGGCGATGAGACCCAGTACTTC
CASSQDRGRGGDETQYF
>TRBV19|TRBD1|TRBJ2-3|NA
TGTGCCAGTAGTCCCTTTGGGGACAGGGGGCTTGCGACGCAGTATTTT
CASSPFGDRGLATQYF
>TRBV25-1|NA|TRBJ1-1|NA
TGTGCCAGCAGTGAATCTCCCCGCCAGGGCAGCACTGAAGCTTTCTTT
CASSESPRQGSTEAFF
>TRBV5-6|TRBD1|TRBJ2-5|NA
TGTGCCAGCAGCTGGGACAGGCAAGAGACCCAGTACTTC
CASSWDRQETQYF
>TRBV20-1|TRBD2|TRBJ2-5|NA
TGCAGTGCTAGTCCTACGGGCAGGGTGGACGAGCGGGGGTTTGGAGAGACCCAGTACTTC
CSASPTGRVDERGFGETQYF
>TRBV5-1|NA|TRBJ1-2|NA
TGCGCCAGCAGCTGGGGGCAGAGGGTAGCTAACTATGGCTACACCTTC
CASSWGQRVANYGYTF
>TRBV5-5|NA|TRBJ1-1|NA
TGTGCCAGCAGCTTTGTTGCGGGGGCCGGGAACACTGAAGCTTTCTTT
CASSFVAGAGNTEAFF
>TRBV21-1|NA|TRBJ2-7|once
TGTGCCAGCAGCAAACGACAGGGTCCCATCCGAAGAGACTACGAGCAGTACTTC
CASSKRQGPIRRDYEQYF
>TRBV27|NA|TRBJ1-3|NA
TGTGCCAGCAGTAGGAGCGGCAGGTCAGGAACTGGAAACACCATATATTTT
CASSRSGRSGTGNTIYF
>TRBV5-6|TRBD1|TRBJ1-2|few
TGTGCCAGCAGCTTACAGGGGGCTAACTATGGCTACACCTTC
CASSLQGANYGYTF
>TRBV9|NA|TRBJ1-3|NA
TGTGCCAGCAGCGTACAGGGGATCAAGAACACCATATATTTT
CASSVQGIKNTIYF
>TRBV7-6|NA|TRBJ2-1|NA
TGTGCCAGCAGCCCTGCCGGGGGACCATGGGCGGGTGAGCAGTTCTTC
CASSPAGGPWAGEQFF
>TRBV24-1|NA|TRBJ2-3|NA
TGTGCCACCAGTGATGGAGTCGATACGCAGTATTTT
CATSDGVDTQYF
>TRBV24-1|NA|TRBJ2-2|NA
TGTGCCACCAGTGATTTGAACAGGCCAGGGGAGCTGTTTTTT
CATSDLNRPGELFF
>TRBV11-1|TRBD1|TRBJ2-7|NA
TGTGCCAGCAGCCACAGGGGCGCTTACGAGCAGTACTTC
CASSHRGAYEQYF
>TRBV30|TRBD2|TRBJ2-3|NA
TGTGCCTGGACCGGGGGGTTTAGCACAGATACGCAGTATTTT
CAWTGGFSTDTQYF
>TRBV29-1|NA|TRBJ1-2|once
TGCAGCGTACTCAACAGCTCCTATAACTATGGCTACACCTTC
CSVLNSSYNYGYTF
>TRBV30|TRBD2|TRBJ2-1|NA
TGTGCCTGGATAGTAAGCGGGGTGTTTGGTGAGCAGTTCTTC
CAWIVSGVFGEQFF
>TRBV3-1/TRBV3-2|TRBD2|TRBJ2-3|NA
TGTGCCAGCAGCCAAGGGCGGGGGGCTTTCACAGATACGCAGTATTTT
CASSQGRGAFTDTQYF
>TRBV24-1|TRBD1|TRBJ2-1|NA
TGTGCCACCAGTGACCCCGGGACAGGGAGAAGGAATGAGCAGTTCTTC
CATSDPGTGRRNEQFF
>TRBV13|TRBD1|TRBJ2-7|NA
TGTGCCAGCAGCCTAGGGACAGGGGAGGTAGCCTACGAGCAGTACTTC
CASSLGTGEVAYEQYF
>TRBV7-9|NA|TRBJ1-1|NA
TGTGCCAGCAGCTTAGTGTTGGGGGCCGCCGTCACTGAAGCTTTCTTT
CASSLVLGAAVTEAFF
>TRBV5-5|NA|TRBJ2-7|NA
TGTGCCAGCAGAAAGACAGTTGCCTACGAGCAGTACTTC
CASRKTVAYEQYF
>TRBV4-1|TRBD1|TRBJ1-1|NA
TGCGCCAGCAGCCCCTTTGCCGGACAGGCGCAGGGCACTGAAGCTTTCTTT
CASSPFAGQAQGTEAFF
>TRBV29-1|NA|TRBJ1-2|NA
TGCAGCGTCGCCGGGAGGCGTGACTATGGCTACACCTTC
CSVAGRRDYGYTF
>TRBV11-2|TRBD1|TRBJ2-7|NA
TGTGCCAGCAGCAGACAGGGGGCCACCTACGAGCAGTACTTC
CASSRQGATYEQYF
>TRBV2|NA|TRBJ2-2|NA
TGTGCCAGCAGGCGGTGGGACACAAAGAACACCGGGGAGCTGTTTTTT
CASRRWDTKNTGELFF
>TRBV6-1|NA|TRBJ2-7|NA
TGTGCCAGCAGTGAACAGGGGGGACTTTCCTACGAGCAGTACTTC
CASSEQGGLSYEQYF
>TRBV10-1|TRBD1|TRBJ2-1|NA
TGCGCCAGCACCTGGACAGGGCGAAATGAGCAGTTCTTC
CASTWTGRNEQFF